Listed here are 3 T cell receptor beta chains from one sample, sequenced in a study of cytomegalovirus exposure and HLA in healthy donors. The PCR was carried out with 60 Vbeta primers and 13 Jbeta primers. The assay was immunoSEQ multiplex PCR, and TCRdb's table has in-frame clones only and misses some. The repertoire holds about 150,000 clones, with approximately 73% as singletons. Specimen: PBMCs. These receptor sequences come from a man aged 25 to 40 in good health and CMV-seropositive.

The chain employs TRBV11-2 and TRBJ1-1; the D is unclear. The CDR3 is 14 amino acids. V was shortened by 4 bases and J by 0 bases, with 9 bases between the two germline ends. Germline loops: CDR1 SGHAT, CDR2 FQNNGV. CDR3 protein: CASSYPPMNTEAFF. CDR3 coding DNA: TGTGCCAGCAGCTACCCCCCTATGAACACTGAAGCTTTCTTT.

This chain joins TRBV5-1 and TRBJ1-4, with D perhaps TRBD1 (5 bases). V dropped 0 bases and J dropped 0 bases, with 12 bases sitting between them. Looked up from germline, CDR1 is SGHRS and CDR2 is YFSETQ. The CDR3 covers 17 residues. CDR3 sequence (DNA): TGCGCCAGCAGCTTGGGACAGAACAGTGCAACTAATGAAAAACTGTTTTTT. Translated, it gives CASSLGQNSATNEKLFF. The entire variable domain, with the rest obtained from reference TRBV5-1 and TRBJ1-4, is as follows: KAGVTQTPRYLIKTRGQQVTLSCSPISGHRSVSWYQQTPGQGLQFLFEYFSETQRNKGNFPGRFSGRQFSNSRSEMNVSTLELGDSALYLCASSLGQNSATNEKLFFGSGTQLSVL.

This chain joins TRBV15 and TRBJ2-5; D is perhaps TRBD2 (6 bases). With 3 bases removed from V and 4 bases from J, the gap between germline ends came to 15 bases. Germline loops: CDR1 LNHNV, CDR2 YYDKDF (reference sequence). This CDR3 region has 15 residues. Here the CDR3 reads CATSRDPSGVETQYF. CDR3 coding DNA: TGTGCCACCAGCAGGGACCCCTCGGGGGTAGAGACCCAGTACTTC.